These 18 T cell receptor beta chains originate from one sample sequenced in a study of type 1 and type 2 diabetes patients. Genomic DNA was the PCR template. Multiplex PCR with 30 forward and 13 reverse primers amplified the TCR beta CDR3. One entry per CDR3 protein results from TCRdb running MiXCR on the multiplex PCR reads. The sample has fewer than 300,000 distinct CDR3 sequences, around 47% seen once. The material sequenced was peripheral blood mononuclear cells (PBMCs). These receptors were taken from a young man with type 2 diabetes.

This clonotype showed up just a few times. The chain has TRBV5-1 and TRBJ1-1, with unresolved D. Trimming removed 9 bases at V and 2 bases at J, with 17 bases between. The CDR3 extends over 14 amino acids. The germline CDR1 and CDR2 sequences are SGHRS and YFSETQ. The CDR3 coding sequence is TGCGCCACCTCCGAAGGGCACGGAAACACTGAAGCTTTCTTT. It yields the protein CATSEGHGNTEAFF.

This clonotype was recorded a few times. The chain links TRBV5-1 to TRBJ1-1; tentatively, D is TRBD1 (6 bases). The germline CDR1 and CDR2 sequences are SGHRS and YFSETQ. The CDR3 has 14 amino acids. V lost 0 bases and J lost 6, with 12 bases in between. In DNA, the CDR3 is TGCGCCAGCAGCTTGGAGACAGGTCCGCCTGAAGCTTTCTTT. Translating gives CASSLETGPPEAFF.

This chain links TRBV19 with TRBJ1-5; D unresolved. The V gene's germline CDR1 is LNHDA and CDR2 SQIVND (reference sequence). The V end was cut by 4 bases, the J end by 2 bases, with 6 bases between. This CDR3 region has 13 residues. CDR3 DNA: TGTGCCAGTAGTACCCAAGGCAATCAGCCCCAGCATTTT. This translates into CASSTQGNQPQHF. Full variable domain (outside the CDR3, taken from reference TRBV19 and TRBJ1-5): DGGITQSPKYLFRKEGQNVTLSCEQNLNHDAMYWYRQDPGQGLRLIYYSQIVNDFQKGDIAEGYSVSREKKESFPLTVTSAQKNPTAFYLCASSTQGNQPQHFGDGTRLSIL.

This sequence joins TRBV13 and TRBJ2-1; TRBD2 matches 11 bases. This CDR3 has 15 amino acids. The germline V gene has CDR1 PRHDT and CDR2 FYEKMQ (reference sequence). Losses at the gene ends were 5 bases for V and 10 bases for J; bases not matched to a gene: 10. For the CDR3, the DNA is TGTGCCAGCAGCATTAGCGGGAGGGCGAGACGAGAGCAGTTCTTC. Protein product: CASSISGRARREQFF.

This chain connects TRBV11-3 to TRBJ2-6, with D tentatively TRBD1 (7 bases). This CDR3 comprises 18 residues. Germline CDR1 SGHNT, CDR2 YENEEA. V lost 5 bases and J 0 bases, leaving 17 bases between the germline ends. CDR3 bases: TGTGCCAGCAGCCCCGGGGCGGGACAGTTCTCTGGGGCCAACGTCCTGACTTTC. Residues: CASSPGAGQFSGANVLTF.

This clonotype was recorded once. The chain combines TRBV29-1 with TRBJ2-3; the match to TRBD2 covers 10 bases. The CDR3 loop spans 17 amino acids. The V gene's germline CDR1 is SQVTM and CDR2 ANQGSEA. The trim removed 6 bases at V and 3 bases at J, leaving 15 bases unmatched. CDR3 in amino acids: CSVLKWASGGRTDTQYF. The CDR3 DNA reads TGCAGCGTCCTCAAGTGGGCTAGCGGGGGAAGGACAGATACGCAGTATTTT.

V gene TRBV7-2 combines with J gene TRBJ2-7, with 9 bases matching TRBD1. The germline gives CDR1 SGHTA, CDR2 FQGNSA. J gave up 6 bases and V 5 bases, and 11 bases lay outside the gene matches. CDR3 length: 15 residues. This CDR3 is CASSRLTGGGGEQYF. The CDR3 DNA reads TGTGCCAGCAGCCGACTCACAGGGGGCGGGGGCGAGCAGTACTTC.

The genes are TRBV25-1 and TRBJ2-3; D gene unclear. Germline values: CDR1 MGHDK, CDR2 SYGVNS. Trimming stripped 2 bases from V and 3 bases from J, with 9 bases between. There are 14 residues in the CDR3. CDR3 amino acids: CASSEKAGTDTQYF. The CDR3 nucleotides read TGTGCCAGCAGTGAAAAGGCTGGAACAGATACGCAGTATTTT.

V is TRBV12-3 or TRBV12-4 and J is TRBJ1-6; 10 bases fit TRBD1. V shed 5 bases, J shed 10 bases, and the junction held 8 bases outside the gene matches. This CDR3 comprises 15 residues. The CDR3 DNA sequence: TGTGCCAGCAGTAAAGTTGGGACAGGGGTCTCACCCCTCCACTTT. Protein: CASSKVGTGVSPLHF.

This chain connects TRBV27 to TRBJ2-7, with TRBD1 identical over 8 bases. CDR1 is MNHEY, CDR2 SMNVEV, per germline (reference sequence). This CDR3 comprises 13 residues. V gave up 10 bases and J gave up 4 bases; unmatched junction bases: 9. This CDR3 is CATTRQGSYEQYF. CDR3 coding DNA: TGTGCCACCACCCGACAGGGGAGTTACGAGCAGTACTTC.

This chain connects TRBV13 to TRBJ2-7, with D perhaps TRBD1 (5 bases). V was pared by 7 bases and J by 5 bases, with 18 bases between. The germline CDR1 and CDR2 sequences are PRHDT and FYEKMQ (reference sequence). The CDR3 spans 14 residues. The CDR3: CASTWGKGSHEQYF. CDR3 nucleotide sequence: TGTGCCAGCACCTGGGGCAAGGGGTCCCACGAGCAGTACTTC.

J is TRBJ1-1 and V is TRBV6-6; a possible D gene is TRBD1 (6 bases). The CDR3 runs 17 residues. In germline, CDR1 is MNHNY, CDR2 SVGAGI (reference sequence). V lost 8 bases, J lost 0 bases, and 22 bases lay in between. The CDR3 DNA reads as TGTGCCAGCGGGAGTTCGACGCGGAGGGGGATGAACACTGAAGCTTTCTTT. It specifies CASGSSTRRGMNTEAFF.

The chain employs TRBV27 and TRBJ2-3; D unclear. The length of the CDR3 is 14 residues. Trimming took 2 bases from V and 1 from J, leaving 7 bases between them. Germline CDR1 and CDR2: MNHEY and SMNVEV (reference sequence). The CDR3 DNA reads as TGTGCCAGCAGTTTAAATGGGGGCACAGATACGCAGTATTTT. Its translation is CASSLNGGTDTQYF.

The chain couples TRBV19 to TRBJ2-7; 8 nucleotides line up with TRBD2. The CDR3 is made up of 16 amino acids. V lost 4 bases, J lost 4 bases, and 12 bases stayed unmatched. Germline V gene sequence: CDR1 LNHDA, CDR2 SQIVND (reference sequence). CDR3 in DNA: TGTGCCAGTAGTACGCGTCCCGGGACTAGGCGATACGAGCAGTACTTC. It specifies CASSTRPGTRRYEQYF.

This chain joins TRBV5-1 and TRBJ1-2, with D tentatively TRBD1 (5 bases). CDR3 length equals 14 residues. Germline lookup yields CDR1 SGHRS and CDR2 YFSETQ. V was shortened by 4 bases and J by 4 bases, with 14 bases between the two germline ends. CDR3 in amino acids: CASSADTGGYGYTF. In nucleotides, the CDR3 is TGCGCCAGCAGCGCAGACACAGGCGGCTATGGCTACACCTTC.

V usage is TRBV11-1 and J usage is TRBJ2-5, with D unclear. Per the germline V gene, CDR1 is SGHAT and CDR2 is FQDESV (reference sequence). This CDR3 comprises 12 residues. Trimming cost V 6 bases and J 5 bases, with 10 bases left between them. CDR3 nucleotide sequence: TGTGCCAGCAGTACGGGCCGGGAGACCCAGTACTTC. Translating it yields CASSTGRETQYF.

This clonotype appeared many times. This chain links TRBV19 with TRBJ2-7; D gene unclear. This CDR3 comprises 13 residues. CDR1 is LNHDA and CDR2 is SQIVND in the germline V gene (reference sequence). V was cut by 1 base and J by 6 bases, with 10 bases left in between. The CDR3 loop is CASSIAPQSEQYF. CDR3 nucleotide sequence: TGTGCCAGTAGTATAGCACCCCAGTCCGAGCAGTACTTC. The entire variable domain, with the rest obtained from reference TRBV19 and TRBJ2-7, is as follows: DGGITQSPKYLFRKEGQNVTLSCEQNLNHDAMYWYRQDPGQGLRLIYYSQIVNDFQKGDIAEGYSVSREKKESFPLTVTSAQKNPTAFYLCASSIAPQSEQYFGPGTRLTVT.

The chain employs TRBV19 and TRBJ2-5; D remains ambiguous. V lost 5 bases to trimming and J lost 2 bases, with 15 bases between them. In germline, CDR1 is LNHDA, CDR2 SQIVND (reference sequence). CDR3 size: 15 residues. For the CDR3, the DNA is TGTGCCAGTAGTTCTGGTGGGGATGGTCAAGAGACCCAGTACTTC. This translates into CASSSGGDGQETQYF.